The 16 T cell receptor beta chains in this list originate from one sample, sequenced in a study of CD8+ T cells in alopecia areata. Treatment of the sample: oral pan-JAK inhibitor, 5-10 mg twice daily. Sequencing used cDNA as its template, made by extracting RNA and reverse transcribing it. Repertoires were generated with immunoSEQ multiplex PCR, while TCRdb's copy carries only in-frame clones and drops some. Among roughly 180,000 clones listed, 40% to 55% were seen once. Sequencing was performed on CD8+ T cells sorted from blood, taken at approximately week 51, from a patient treated with tofacitinib. These TCRs come from a human donor with alopecia areata.

This clone was seen a handful of times. The CDR3 DNA reads as TGTGCCAGCAGTTACTCAGGACAGGACCAGCCCCAGCATTTT. Residues: CASSYSGQDQPQHF. V gene TRBV6-5 combines with J gene TRBJ1-5, with 7 positions matching TRBD1. The trim removed 0 bases at V and 7 bases at J, leaving 3 bases unmatched. The V gene's germline CDR1 is MNHEY and CDR2 SVGAGI. CDR3 length: 14 residues.

V gene TRBV7-9 combines with J gene TRBJ1-2, with D perhaps TRBD1 (5 bases). CDR1 is SEHNR, CDR2 FQNEAQ, per germline (reference sequence). V dropped 4 bases and J dropped 5 bases, with 14 bases sitting between them. CDR3 length: 14 amino acids. The CDR3 bases are TGTGCCAGCAGCTCCGGGACGGAGGCATATGGCTACACCTTC. Residues: CASSSGTEAYGYTF. The whole variable domain, filled in from reference TRBV7-9 and TRBJ1-2, reads DTGVSQNPRHKITKRGQNVTFRCDPISEHNRLYWYRQTLGQGPEFLTYFQNEAQLEKSRLLSDRFSAERPKGSFSTLEIQRTEQGDSAMYLCASSSGTEAYGYTFGSGTRLTVV.

This rearrangement joins TRBV9 to TRBJ2-1, with TRBD1 as a possible D gene (6 bases). This CDR3 is 17 amino acids long. In germline, CDR1 is SGDLS, CDR2 YYNGEE. V was trimmed by 3 bases and J by 1 base, leaving 17 bases between them. The CDR3 spells CASSDRQATKSYNEQFF. In nucleotides, the CDR3 is TGTGCCAGCAGCGACCGACAGGCCACTAAATCCTACAATGAGCAGTTCTTC.

The gene calls are TRBV9 and TRBJ1-2; 7 bases fit TRBD1. The CDR3 sequence is 14 residues long. CDR1 and CDR2 (germline): SGDLS, YYNGEE. Trimming took 3 bases from V and 3 from J; bases not matched to a gene: 5. Here the CDR3 reads CASSAAQGDYGYTF. The CDR3 nucleotides read TGTGCCAGCAGCGCCGCCCAGGGGGACTATGGCTACACCTTC.

The chain joins TRBV5-1 to TRBJ2-7; 12 positions agree with TRBD1. Germline-derived CDR1 and CDR2 are SGHRS and YFSETQ. This CDR3 is built from 14 residues. Unmatched junction bases numbered 7, after V lost 4 bases and J lost 8 bases. CDR3 DNA sequence: TGCGCCAGCAGCCTGGGACAGGGGGCGCAGAAGCAGTACTTC. Translation: CASSLGQGAQKQYF.

The V and J genes are TRBV6-5 and TRBJ2-2; D call uncertain. The CDR3 has 14 amino acids. Trimming shortened V by 5 bases and J by 4 bases, and 11 bases separated the two germline ends. Per germline, CDR1 MNHEY and CDR2 SVGAGI. The CDR3 loop reads CASSQGSGTGELFF. Here the CDR3 DNA reads TGTGCCAGCAGTCAAGGGTCGGGCACCGGGGAGCTGTTTTTT.

This clone has only a few counts. The chain uses TRBV7-8 and TRBJ2-5; 11 bases are shared with TRBD2. V lost 5 bases to trimming and J lost 5 bases; unmatched junction nucleotides: 7. Germline V gene sequence: CDR1 SGHVS, CDR2 FQNEAQ. The CDR3 is 15 amino acids. CDR3 sequence: CASSPGTSGGETQYF. The CDR3 nucleotides are TGTGCCAGCAGCCCCGGGACTAGCGGCGGGGAGACCCAGTACTTC.

The chain employs TRBV5-6 and TRBJ1-2; 7 bases map to TRBD1. V was pared by 3 bases and J by 4 bases, with 12 bases of the junction left unmatched. CDR3 size: 16 residues. Germline V gives CDR1 SGHDT, CDR2 YYEEEE. Here the CDR3 reads CASSSARTGAFYGYTF. CDR3 DNA: TGTGCCAGCAGCTCGGCCCGGACAGGAGCCTTCTATGGCTACACCTTC.

The chain carries TRBV19 and TRBJ2-7; 8 bases are a match to TRBD1. The CDR3 runs 16 residues. Germline values: CDR1 LNHDA, CDR2 SQIVND (reference sequence). V trimming: 1 base; J trimming: 4 bases; junction bases outside the gene matches: 9. The CDR3 bases are TGTGCCAGTAGTATAGCAGGGGACAGGCCCCCTTACGAGCAGTACTTC. It is translated as CASSIAGDRPPYEQYF.

This clone was counted only a few times. The chain recombines TRBV10-3 with TRBJ2-3; D is undetermined. The CDR3 contains 12 residues. The germline gives CDR1 ENHRY, CDR2 SYGVKD. V lost 4 bases, J lost 5 bases, and 7 bases lay in between. The CDR3 sequence is CAISGAEDTQYF. Here the CDR3 DNA reads TGTGCCATCAGTGGGGCAGAAGATACGCAGTATTTT.

This clone has more than one count but fewer than ten. Here the CDR3 DNA reads TGTGCCAGCAGTTATAGCGGGCAGAGTTATTCACCCCTCCACTTT. Protein sequence: CASSYSGQSYSPLHF. The rearrangement links TRBV6-5 to TRBJ1-6; no reliable D call. V lost 3 bases and J lost 8, with 14 bases in between. Germline V gene lookup returns CDR1 MNHEY and CDR2 SVGAGI. This CDR3 is 15 amino acids long.

This sequence joins TRBV27 and TRBJ1-5, with a weak D call TRBD1 (5 bases). Germline loops: CDR1 MNHEY, CDR2 SMNVEV (reference sequence). V was clipped by 2 bases and J by 5 bases, with 16 bases between them. The CDR3 is made up of 16 amino acids. CDR3 region: CASSLAPVGVDQPQHF. The CDR3 nucleotides read TGTGCCAGCAGTTTAGCGCCAGTGGGGGTGGATCAGCCCCAGCATTTT.

The gene calls are TRBV7-9 and TRBJ2-7; D is ambiguous. Germline CDR1 SEHNR, CDR2 FQNEAQ (reference sequence). V lost 1 base and J 1 base, leaving 8 bases between the germline ends. There are 14 residues in the CDR3. CDR3 coding DNA: TGTGCCAGCAGCTTAGACGAGAATTCCTACGAGCAGTACTTC. This codes for CASSLDENSYEQYF. Together with reference TRBV7-9 and TRBJ2-7, the CDR3 gives the full variable domain: DTGVSQNPRHKITKRGQNVTFRCDPISEHNRLYWYRQTLGQGPEFLTYFQNEAQLEKSRLLSDRFSAERPKGSFSTLEIQRTEQGDSAMYLCASSLDENSYEQYFGPGTRLTVT.

This sequence joins TRBV2 and TRBJ1-4; D unresolved. The CDR3 loop spans 13 amino acids. V dropped 6 bases and J dropped 0 bases, with 5 bases sitting between them. Per germline, CDR1 SNHLY and CDR2 FYNNEI. The CDR3, as DNA: TGTGCCAGCAGGAAATCAACTAATGAAAAACTGTTTTTT. Translation: CASRKSTNEKLFF.

This clone was seen once. The chain couples TRBV6-5 to TRBJ1-5; perhaps TRBD1 as D (6 bases). V shed 5 bases and J shed 5 bases, with 13 bases lying between them. The V gene's germline CDR1 is MNHEY and CDR2 SVGAGI. The CDR3 extends over 14 amino acids. CDR3 sequence (DNA): TGTGCCAGCAGTAAACAGGGTTTATATCAGCCCCAGCATTTT. It encodes CASSKQGLYQPQHF.

The rearrangement links TRBV6-5 to TRBJ2-3; D gene unclear. The germline V and J ends were trimmed by 1 base and 2 bases, with 7 bases remaining between them. The CDR3 spans 14 residues. From germline, CDR1 is MNHEY and CDR2 SVGAGI. Written as DNA, the CDR3 is TGTGCCAGCAGTTACTACGGAAACACAGATACGCAGTATTTT. It yields the protein CASSYYGNTDTQYF.